This T cell receptor beta chain is drawn from a study of breast tumors, draining lymph nodes, adjacent tissues. Overall study findings and caveats: The lymph node origin of tumor T cells was framed as consistent with a hypothesis, not demonstrated. Tumors had less TCR diversity than lymph nodes, more than nontumor tissue. Most tumor T cells seemingly derive from lymph node, then expand in tumor. Tumor and nontumor repertoires were significantly more similar in luminal-like than in basal-like breast cancer.

This clonotype has at least ten counts. Its antigen is unknown. CDR1 is LGHNA and CDR2 is YSLEER in the germline V gene. The CDR3 totals 17 residues. The ends were cut back, 1 base at V and 4 bases at J, with 19 bases in the middle. TCRdb passed the multiplex PCR reads through MiXCR, listing each CDR3 protein once. The sample has approximately 190,000 distinct CDR3 sequences, approximately 30% seen once. The lymph nodes were axillary draining lymph nodes from breast cancer patients. Material: axillary lymph node tissue. The clonotype comes from a female donor with breast cancer. Some clones in this sample may be carry-over from other donors' samples. The chain carries TRBV4-3 and TRBJ2-5, with D perhaps given as TRBD1 or TRBD2 (5 bases each). CDR3: CASSQGAAGAVGETQYF. The CDR3 DNA reads as TGCGCCAGCAGCCAAGGGGCGGCCGGGGCGGTTGGAGAGACCCAGTACTTC.